One sample yielded the 28 T cell receptor beta chains listed below, sequenced in a study of CD8+ T cells in alopecia areata. RNA extraction and reverse transcription yielded cDNA as sequencing template. Assay used: immunoSEQ multiplex PCR; TCRdb lists only in-frame clones, some missing. This sample yields a few hundred thousand clones, of which 67% are seen a single time; approximately 1.2% belongs to the top ten. Sample: CD4+ T cells sorted from blood, taken at week 0. The receptor source for this set is a human donor with alopecia areata.

This clone showed up just a few times. The genes are TRBV13 and TRBJ2-7; TRBD2 might be the D (5 bases). V lost 5 bases and J 3 bases, leaving 14 bases between the germline ends. CDR1 is PRHDT, CDR2 FYEKMQ, per germline (reference sequence). The CDR3 totals 14 residues. In nucleotides, the CDR3 is TGTGCCAGCAGCCCTTACGGACTCAGCTACGAGCAGTACTTC. This sequence encodes CASSPYGLSYEQYF.

This clone has just a few counts. The rearrangement joins TRBV29-1 to TRBJ2-1, with D tentatively TRBD1 (5 bases). The V and J ends lost 7 bases and 7 bases respectively, with 17 bases between them. The CDR3 spans 13 residues. Germline CDR1 reads SQVTM; CDR2 reads ANQGSEA. This CDR3 reads CSGDGLRGNEQFF. Written as DNA, the CDR3 is TGCAGCGGGGATGGTCTAAGGGGAAATGAGCAGTTCTTC.

This clone was found once. This chain connects TRBV7-2 to TRBJ2-7; D is possibly TRBD1 or TRBD2 (5 bases each). Germline CDR1 reads SGHTA; CDR2 reads FQGNSA. V lost 4 bases, J lost 3 bases, and 13 bases lay in between. The CDR3 loop spans 14 amino acids. In nucleotides, the CDR3 is TGTGCCAGCAGCTCCCGGGGCAGTATCTACGAGCAGTACTTC. It codes for CASSSRGSIYEQYF.

This chain connects TRBV7-9 to TRBJ2-2; no firm D call. Germline CDR1 and CDR2: SEHNR and FQNEAQ (reference sequence). CDR3 length: 11 residues. Trimming took off 5 bases at V and 6 bases at J, with 4 bases between the two ends. For the CDR3, the DNA is TGTGCCAGCAGCATGTCCGGGGAGCTGTTTTTT. It encodes CASSMSGELFF.

This chain uses TRBV4-1 with TRBJ2-1; possibly TRBD1 or TRBD2 for D (6 bases each). V lost 0 bases and J 0 bases, leaving 12 bases between the germline ends. The CDR3 has 17 amino acids. From germline, CDR1 is MGHRA and CDR2 YSYEKL. The CDR3 nucleotides are TGCGCCAGCAGCCAAGAATCGGGGGCCAGCTCCTACAATGAGCAGTTCTTC. Translating gives CASSQESGASSYNEQFF.

The gene calls are TRBV9 and TRBJ1-6; D unclear. CDR3 size: 16 residues. The ends were cut back, 6 bases at V and 10 bases at J, with 23 bases in the middle. In germline, CDR1 is SGDLS, CDR2 YYNGEE. In nucleotides, the CDR3 is TGTGCCAGCACCGTCGAGCCAGGAGGCTTCGGGTCACCCCTCCACTTT. It specifies CASTVEPGGFGSPLHF.

The chain links TRBV4-1 to TRBJ1-5; TRBD1 might be the D (5 bases). V lost 0 bases and J lost 5, with 14 bases in between. From germline, CDR1 is MGHRA and CDR2 YSYEKL. CDR3 size: 16 residues. The CDR3 loop is CASSQDGQGRDQPQHF. CDR3 coding DNA: TGCGCCAGCAGCCAAGATGGCCAGGGACGGGATCAGCCCCAGCATTTT.

The chain couples TRBV19 to TRBJ2-3; D is undetermined. In germline, CDR1 is LNHDA, CDR2 SQIVND (reference sequence). The V end was cut by 7 bases, the J end by 0 bases, with 17 bases between. CDR3 length: 16 residues. This chain's CDR3 is CASTSGYPLSTDTQYF. The CDR3 bases are TGTGCCAGTACCTCCGGATACCCTCTGAGCACAGATACGCAGTATTTT.

The chain joins TRBV25-1 to TRBJ1-2; possible D gene TRBD1, 5 bases. With 3 bases removed from V and 4 bases from J, the gap between germline ends came to 21 bases. Looked up from germline, CDR1 is MGHDK and CDR2 is SYGVNS. This CDR3 region has 17 residues. The chain's CDR3 is CASSDVVGGANLYGYTF. Here the CDR3 DNA reads TGTGCCAGCAGTGATGTAGTTGGAGGGGCCAACCTCTATGGCTACACCTTC.

The table lists this clone with a few counts. The rearrangement uses TRBV9 and TRBJ1-2, with 8 bases identical to TRBD1. The CDR3 loop spans 14 amino acids. CDR1 is SGDLS and CDR2 is YYNGEE in the germline V gene. The ends lost 3 bases at V and 8 bases at J; junction bases unmatched: 9. The CDR3 DNA follows: TGTGCCAGCAGCGAGCCCCAGGGGGCTCGGGGCTACACCTTC. Its translation is CASSEPQGARGYTF.

In this sample, this clone turned up a few times. The chain employs TRBV7-2 and TRBJ1-5; D gene ambiguous. CDR1 is SGHTA and CDR2 is FQGNSA in the germline V gene. The CDR3 length is 13 residues. The V and J ends lost 2 bases and 4 bases respectively, with 6 bases between them. The CDR3 DNA reads TGTGCCAGCAGCTTACTCATGAATCAGCCCCAGCATTTT. This translates into CASSLLMNQPQHF.

The CDR3 here is CSVAGTPNQPQHF. The DNA for the CDR3 is TGCAGCGTCGCCGGGACACCTAATCAGCCCCAGCATTTT. V usage is TRBV29-1 and J usage is TRBJ1-5, with D tentatively TRBD1 (6 bases). V lost 6 bases, J lost 4 bases, and 13 bases lay in between. The CDR3 is made up of 13 amino acids. Germline V gives CDR1 SQVTM, CDR2 ANQGSEA.

This clone was counted once. This rearrangement joins TRBV29-1 to TRBJ1-1, with TRBD1 as a possible D gene (5 bases). V dropped 7 bases and J dropped 3 bases, with 18 bases sitting between them. Germline V CDR1 and CDR2: SQVTM, ANQGSEA. CDR3 length: 14 amino acids. The CDR3 here is CSAVPVRGDTEAFF. CDR3 coding DNA: TGCAGCGCCGTCCCAGTGAGAGGGGACACTGAAGCTTTCTTT.

The chain has TRBV20-1 and TRBJ2-2, with D perhaps TRBD1 (5 bases). Germline values: CDR1 DFQATT, CDR2 SNEGSKA (reference sequence). Trimming pared 6 bases from V and 5 bases from J, leaving 7 bases between. This CDR3 contains 11 residues. CDR3 sequence reads: CSARTTGELFF. CDR3 bases: TGCAGTGCCCGGACAACCGGGGAGCTGTTTTTT.

The chain couples TRBV4-2 to TRBJ1-1; D remains unclear. Looked up from germline, CDR1 is LGHNA and CDR2 is YNFKEQ. The CDR3 is 14 amino acids. V lost 2 bases to trimming and J lost 1 base, with 8 bases between them. CDR3: CASSQSQANTEAFF. The DNA for the CDR3 is TGTGCCAGCAGCCAATCCCAGGCGAACACTGAAGCTTTCTTT.

The rearrangement uses TRBV5-1 and TRBJ1-6; no definite D call. Germline V gives CDR1 SGHRS, CDR2 YFSETQ. Trimming took off 4 bases at V and 10 bases at J, with 12 bases between the two ends. The CDR3 has 13 residues. CDR3 nucleotides: TGCGCCAGCAGCCCCGAGGGAGGGTCACCCCTCCACTTT. This codes for CASSPEGGSPLHF.

DNA for the CDR3: TGCAGCGTTGTTGTAGTTACGGGTGAGACCCAGTACTTC. Its translation: CSVVVVTGETQYF. V is TRBV29-1 and J is TRBJ2-5, with no clear D. Germline V gene data show CDR1 as SQVTM and CDR2 as ANQGSEA. V was shortened by 4 bases and J by 5 bases, with 14 bases between the two germline ends. CDR3 length equals 13 residues.

The chain employs TRBV30 and TRBJ1-5, with 7 bases fitting TRBD1. V gave up 4 bases and J gave up 4 bases; unmatched junction bases: 4. This CDR3 contains 13 residues. Germline-derived CDR1 and CDR2 are GTSNPN and SVGIG (reference sequence). CDR3 coding DNA: TGTGCCTGGACCCCAGGGGGAAATCAGCCCCAGCATTTT. Protein product: CAWTPGGNQPQHF.

In its sample, this clone was seen a few times. This chain uses TRBV30 with TRBJ1-2; TRBD1 matches at 12 bases. Trimming cost V 5 bases and J 6 bases; bases outside gene matches: 4. Germline loops: CDR1 GTSNPN, CDR2 SVGIG (reference sequence). The CDR3 runs 13 residues. CDR3 DNA: TGTGCCTGGGGGACAGGGGGCAGGGATGGCTACACCTTC. Translated: CAWGTGGRDGYTF.

CDR3 sequence: CASSFRDRGGYTQYF. CDR3 DNA: TGTGCCAGCAGCTTCCGGGACAGGGGAGGGTATACGCAGTATTTT. V and J are TRBV7-2 and TRBJ2-3; 10 bases fit TRBD1. CDR1 SGHTA and CDR2 FQGNSA come from the germline V gene. The length of the CDR3 is 15 residues. J was trimmed by 7 bases and V by 3 bases; bases with no gene match: 7.

A few counts support this clone. CDR3 amino acids: CASETENQETQYF. Written as DNA, the CDR3 is TGTGCCAGCGAGACAGAGAATCAAGAGACCCAGTACTTC. This chain joins TRBV7-8 and TRBJ2-5; D is possibly TRBD1 (5 bases). Per the germline V gene, CDR1 is SGHVS and CDR2 is FQNEAQ. V lost 8 bases and J lost 2, with 12 bases in between. The CDR3 runs 13 residues.

The J gene is TRBJ1-4, the V gene TRBV30; possibly TRBD1 for D (6 bases). The germline V gene has CDR1 GTSNPN and CDR2 SVGIG (reference sequence). The CDR3 contains 13 residues. Deletions cut 2 bases from V and 11 bases from J, with 15 bases between. The CDR3 nucleotides read TGTGCCTGGAGTAGGTGGGGGCCCGATAAACTGTTTTTT. Translated: CAWSRWGPDKLFF.

The J gene is TRBJ2-3, the V gene TRBV25-1, with 8 bases identical to TRBD2. CDR1 is MGHDK, CDR2 SYGVNS, per germline. The CDR3 sequence is 16 residues long. With 4 bases clipped from V and 0 bases from J, the junction kept 6 bases outside the gene matches. The CDR3 loop is CASSVSGGGSTDTQYF. DNA of the CDR3: TGTGCCAGCAGTGTTTCTGGCGGGGGGAGCACAGATACGCAGTATTTT.

The chain combines TRBV9 with TRBJ2-3; the D gene could be TRBD1 or TRBD2 (5 bases each). Between the trimmed V and J ends, which lost 7 bases and 0 bases, there was a span of 9 bases. This CDR3 has 13 residues. Germline CDR1 reads SGDLS; CDR2 reads YYNGEE. The CDR3 spells CASGGISTDTQYF. The DNA for the CDR3 is TGTGCCAGCGGGGGTATAAGCACAGATACGCAGTATTTT.

A few counts support this clone. This chain uses TRBV29-1 with TRBJ1-1, with 7 nucleotides matching TRBD1. Germline loops: CDR1 SQVTM, CDR2 ANQGSEA. Trimming at V came to 6 bases and at J to 1 base, leaving 8 bases not matched to a gene. The CDR3 has 14 residues. The CDR3 sequence is CSVAWDRRNTEAFF. The CDR3 coding sequence is TGCAGCGTCGCTTGGGACAGAAGGAACACTGAAGCTTTCTTT.

The chain couples TRBV30 to TRBJ2-1; no firm D call. Germline V gene sequence: CDR1 GTSNPN, CDR2 SVGIG (reference sequence). The CDR3 runs to 14 residues. V was cut by 2 bases and J by 5 bases, with 13 bases left in between. As DNA, the CDR3 is TGTGCCTGGAGTAGAAAGGGTAGGGACAATGAGCAGTTCTTC. Its protein is CAWSRKGRDNEQFF.

This clone was seen a handful of times. This sequence joins TRBV5-1 and TRBJ1-5, with unresolved D. This CDR3 spans 14 amino acids. The ends were cut back, 4 bases at V and 4 bases at J, with 12 bases in the middle. CDR1 is SGHRS, CDR2 YFSETQ, per germline. CDR3 sequence reads: CASSHRERNQPQHF. DNA for the CDR3: TGCGCCAGCAGCCACCGTGAGCGGAATCAGCCCCAGCATTTT. Based on the CDR3 plus reference TRBV5-1 and TRBJ1-5, the full variable domain is KAGVTQTPRYLIKTRGQQVTLSCSPISGHRSVSWYQQTPGQGLQFLFEYFSETQRNKGNFPGRFSGRQFSNSRSEMNVSTLELGDSALYLCASSHRERNQPQHFGDGTRLSIL.

The chain combines TRBV15 with TRBJ2-3; 10 bases are a match to TRBD2. Germline trimming cut 2 bases from V and 4 bases from J; bases unmatched to any gene: 12. Germline V gene data show CDR1 as LNHNV and CDR2 as YYDKDF (reference sequence). CDR3 length: 18 amino acids. The chain's CDR3 is CATSRQPLSGGASDTQYF. DNA of the CDR3: TGTGCCACCAGCAGACAACCCCTCAGCGGGGGGGCATCAGATACGCAGTATTTT.